This is a list of T cell receptor beta chains from one sample in a study of cytomegalovirus exposure and HLA in healthy donors. Assay used: immunoSEQ multiplex PCR; TCRdb lists only in-frame clones, some missing. The sample has around 110,000 clones; more than 65% are singletons. The specimen was PBMCs. Receptors originate from a man younger than 40 in good health and CMV-seronegative. Both conserved end residues are part of each CDR3. D genes are given only for firm matches. The listing skips clone size in some rows; elsewhere it reads once, few, many or a size class.

j_gene,abundance,d_gene,v_gene,CDR3aa,CDR3nt
TRBJ1-5,.,.,TRBV2,CASKQVSNQPQHF,TGTGCCAGCAAGCAGGTTAGCAATCAGCCCCAGCATTTT
TRBJ2-2,.,TRBD1,TRBV25-1,CASSGVQGDTGELFF,TGTGCCAGCAGTGGGGTCCAGGGGGACACCGGGGAGCTGTTTTTT
TRBJ1-4,once,TRBD1,TRBV30,CAWSVGQATNEKLFF,TGTGCCTGGAGTGTAGGACAGGCAACTAATGAAAAACTGTTTTTT
TRBJ1-5,.,.,TRBV10-3,CAISESVSNQPQHF,TGTGCCATCAGTGAATCGGTTTCCAATCAGCCCCAGCATTTT
TRBJ2-7,.,TRBD2,TRBV5-1,CASSLGSGSSYEQYF,TGCGCCAGCAGCTTGGGAAGCGGGAGCTCCTACGAGCAGTACTTC
TRBJ2-5,.,TRBD1,TRBV15,CATSGTGVSQETQYF,TGTGCCACCAGCGGGACAGGGGTCTCCCAAGAGACCCAGTACTTC
TRBJ2-1,once,.,TRBV2,CAIHRDSYNEQFF,TGTGCCATCCACAGGGACTCCTACAATGAGCAGTTCTTC
TRBJ2-1,few,.,TRBV19,CASSQAYEQFF,TGTGCCAGTAGTCAGGCTTATGAGCAGTTCTTC
TRBJ1-1,.,.,TRBV2,CASKGDQVTEAFF,TGTGCCAGCAAGGGGGACCAAGTAACTGAAGCTTTCTTT
TRBJ2-7,.,.,TRBV29-1,CSVEDLPGSYEQYF,TGCAGCGTTGAAGATCTCCCCGGTTCCTACGAGCAGTACTTC
TRBJ2-7,.,TRBD1,TRBV9,CASSPRTGDPSEQYF,TGTGCCAGCAGCCCCAGGACAGGGGACCCGAGTGAGCAGTACTTC
TRBJ1-4,.,.,TRBV11-2,CASSSRAAEKLFF,TGTGCCAGCAGCTCACGAGCGGCTGAAAAACTGTTTTTT
TRBJ2-1,.,TRBD2,TRBV7-9,CASSIGTSGNNEQFF,TGTGCCAGCAGCATCGGGACTAGCGGGAACAATGAGCAGTTCTTC
TRBJ2-3,.,TRBD2,TRBV30,CAWGGASGSVDTDTQYF,TGTGCCTGGGGGGGGGCAAGCGGGAGCGTTGACACAGATACGCAGTATTTT
TRBJ2-7,.,TRBD1,TRBV6-1,CASSEGGTEVYEQYF,TGTGCCAGCAGTGAAGGAGGGACAGAGGTCTACGAGCAGTACTTC
TRBJ2-1,once,TRBD2,TRBV14,CASSHLFGRETEQFF,TGTGCCAGCAGCCACCTGTTCGGGCGGGAGACTGAGCAGTTCTTC
TRBJ1-3,.,.,TRBV9,CASSVETGGNTIYF,TGTGCCAGCAGCGTAGAGACCGGGGGAAACACCATATATTTT
TRBJ2-1,few,.,TRBV4-1,CASGGRWEEQFF,TGCGCCAGCGGGGGGAGATGGGAGGAGCAGTTCTTC
TRBJ1-1,few,.,TRBV29-1,CSVAGLWTEAFF,TGCAGCGTTGCTGGACTGTGGACTGAAGCTTTCTTT
TRBJ2-7,.,.,TRBV29-1,CSVGLAVSSYEQYF,TGCAGCGTTGGTTTAGCGGTTAGCTCCTACGAGCAGTACTTC
TRBJ2-5,once,TRBD2,TRBV29-1,CSLTSGQETQYF,TGCAGCCTAACTAGCGGTCAAGAGACCCAGTACTTC
TRBJ1-1,once,.,TRBV6-1,CASSTIAHTEAFF,TGTGCCAGCAGTACAATTGCCCACACTGAAGCTTTCTTT
TRBJ2-5,.,TRBD2,TRBV6-5,CASRPGGGWETQYF,TGTGCCAGCAGACCCGGGGGGGGATGGGAGACCCAGTACTTC
TRBJ1-1,.,.,TRBV9,CASSVAIMNTEAFF,TGTGCCAGCAGCGTAGCAATCATGAACACTGAAGCTTTCTTT
TRBJ2-7,few,TRBD2,TRBV7-8,CASSSPGLAGSAYEQYF,TGTGCCAGCAGCTCCCCGGGACTAGCGGGATCGGCCTACGAGCAGTACTTC
TRBJ1-2,.,.,TRBV19,CASSTRGYGYTF,TGTGCCAGTAGTACCAGGGGCTATGGCTACACCTTC